By its share, the clone carrying this T cell receptor beta chain is medium-sized (0.01 to 0.1%). Its antigen is not known. Assay used: immunoSEQ multiplex PCR; TCRdb lists only in-frame clones, some missing. The table records approximately 30,000 clones, about 83% of them present only once. The record originates from a study of vaccination effects on CD4 cells after COVID-19. V was trimmed by 7 bases and J by 1 base, leaving 5 bases between them. The CDR3 totals 12 residues. Germline V gives CDR1 MNHEY, CDR2 SVGAGI. Study results and caveats: Clones induced by infection and by vaccine showed marked clonal contraction late after vaccination.

Using viral peptide pools, the ViraFEST assay grew out antigen-specific CD4+ T cells prior to sequencing. Subsequent to a culture period of approximately 11 days, CD4+ T cells were isolated. Participants were vaccinated with two doses of either the BNT162b2 or mRNA-1273 vaccine. A few million PBMC per well were cultured with around 9.1 IU/ml IL-2 and roughly 10 ug/ml peptides. The source of this sequence is a human donor who received a COVID-19 vaccine. Some clones in this sample may be carry-over from other donors' samples. Source: CD4+ T cells from PBMCs cultured with HCoV-NL63 spike peptides, taken after COVID-19 vaccination. J is TRBJ2-4 and V is TRBV6-5; unclear D gene. CDR3 in amino acids: CASIGAKNIQYF. The CDR3 DNA follows: TGTGCCAGCATCGGGGCCAAAAACATTCAGTACTTC.